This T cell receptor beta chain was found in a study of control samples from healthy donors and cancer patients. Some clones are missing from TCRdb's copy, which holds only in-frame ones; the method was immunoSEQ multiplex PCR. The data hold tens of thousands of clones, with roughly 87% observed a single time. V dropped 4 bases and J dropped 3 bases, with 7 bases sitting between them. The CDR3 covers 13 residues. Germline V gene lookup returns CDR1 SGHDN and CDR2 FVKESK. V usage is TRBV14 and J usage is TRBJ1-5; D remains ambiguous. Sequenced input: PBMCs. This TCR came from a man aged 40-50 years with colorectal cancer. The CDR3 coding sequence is TGTGCCAGCAGCCCAAACACCAATCAGCCCCAGCATTTT. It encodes CASSPNTNQPQHF.